This T cell receptor beta chain was obtained from a study of blood T cell repertoires in COVID-19. Study-wide background: The United States, Italy and Spain were the sources of the acute and convalescent COVID-19 samples. The cDNA or gDNA used as material had been derived from T cells, B-cell-depleted T cells, or PBMCs.

The CDR3 sequence is 15 residues long. Trimming removed 0 bases at V and 6 bases at J, with 13 bases between. CDR1 is SGDLS and CDR2 is YYNGEE in the germline V gene. Under the authors' procedure: Amplification of reference gene primers provided the estimated nucleated cell counts. This table comes from immunoSEQ multiplex PCR, and its TCRdb copy is limited to in-frame clones, with some not included. That table furnishes V, J and clone size, whereas the DNA furnished D and trimming. Of just over 200,000 clones listed, under 90% were seen once; the top ten hold approximately 6.1%. The sequencing input was peripheral blood. V is TRBV9 and J is TRBJ2-1; a possible D gene is TRBD2 (6 bases). The receptor was isolated from a man older than 75 with acute or convalescent COVID-19. CDR3: CASSVVPAGSNEQFF. CDR3 in DNA: TGTGCCAGCAGCGTAGTCCCCGCGGGGAGCAATGAGCAGTTCTTC.